This TCR beta chain was captured in a study of control samples from healthy donors and cancer patients. Using immunoSEQ multiplex PCR, the repertoire was profiled, and TCRdb retains in-frame clones only, with some absent. The sample lists 150,000 to 200,000 clones; roughly 94% were seen once. Germline V gene data show CDR1 as LGHNA and CDR2 as YSLEER. Trimming shortened V by 0 bases and J by 0 bases, and 8 bases separated the two germline ends. This CDR3 is built from 15 residues. The receptor's source is a middle-aged woman in good health. Sample: blood. The chain couples TRBV4-3 to TRBJ1-1; tentatively, D is TRBD1 (5 bases). The CDR3 loop reads CASSQDVTVNTEAFF. The CDR3 nucleotides read TGCGCCAGCAGCCAAGATGTGACAGTGAACACTGAAGCTTTCTTT.